Below are 20 T cell receptor beta chains sequenced from a single sample in a study of graft-versus-host responses after intestinal transplantation. The method was immunoSEQ multiplex PCR; TCRdb's version includes in-frame clones alone and lacks a portion of them. The table shows around 100,000 clones, with roughly 87% occurring only once. Their target antigens are unknown. The sequencing here drew on unstimulated CD4+ T cells sorted from spleen or lymph node cells, taken before transplant. The origin of the receptors is a human donor who was the organ donor for an intestinal transplant.

The rearrangement uses TRBV28 and TRBJ1-3; the D gene is possibly TRBD1 (5 bases). Trimming took 5 bases from V and 0 from J, leaving 14 bases between them. Per the germline V gene, CDR1 is MDHEN and CDR2 is SYDVKM. The CDR3 has 16 residues. In DNA form, the CDR3 reads TGTGCCAGCAGTACATCCGGGGCAGGCTCTGGAAACACCATATATTTT. The encoded protein is CASSTSGAGSGNTIYF. Filled out from reference TRBV28 and TRBJ1-3, the complete variable domain reads DVKVTQSSRYLVKRTGEKVFLECVQDMDHENMFWYRQDPGLGLRLIYFSYDVKMKEKGDIPEGYSVSREKKERFSLILESASTNQTSMYLCASSTSGAGSGNTIYFGEGSWLTVV.

In regard to this clone: Within the sample, other DNA sequences also encode this same CDR3. The chain combines TRBV18 with TRBJ2-3; unclear D gene. The CDR3 runs to 12 residues. CDR1 is KGHSH and CDR2 is LQKENI in the germline V gene. V lost 3 bases and J 3 bases, leaving 4 bases between the germline ends. The CDR3 region has the DNA TGTGCCAGCTCACCGGGAACAGATACGCAGTATTTT. Protein sequence: CASSPGTDTQYF. The entire variable domain, with the rest obtained from reference TRBV18 and TRBJ2-3, is as follows: NAGVMQNPRHLVRRRGQEARLRCSPMKGHSHVYWYRQLPEEGLKFMVYLQKENIIDESGMPKERFSAEFPKEGPSILRIQQVVRGDSAAYFCASSPGTDTQYFGPGTRLTVL.

This clone came up once. The V and J genes are TRBV19 and TRBJ1-5; D gene ambiguous. There are 15 residues in the CDR3. Looked up from germline, CDR1 is LNHDA and CDR2 is SQIVND (reference sequence). Trimming cost V 4 bases and J 0 bases, with 10 bases left between them. In DNA, the CDR3 is TGTGCCAGTAGTACCGCGGGATATAGCAATCAGCCCCAGCATTTT. It is translated as CASSTAGYSNQPQHF.

The sample holds one count of this clone. The V and J genes are TRBV19 and TRBJ1-5, with TRBD1 matching 7 bases. With 6 bases clipped from V and 3 bases from J, the junction kept 8 bases outside the gene matches. The CDR3 covers 15 residues. Germline CDR1 LNHDA, CDR2 SQIVND (reference sequence). CDR3 sequence reads: CASRRDRLPNQPQHF. CDR3 in DNA: TGTGCCAGTAGGAGGGACAGACTCCCCAATCAGCCCCAGCATTTT. Using reference TRBV19 and TRBJ1-5 for the parts outside the CDR3, the full variable domain is DGGITQSPKYLFRKEGQNVTLSCEQNLNHDAMYWYRQDPGQGLRLIYYSQIVNDFQKGDIAEGYSVSREKKESFPLTVTSAQKNPTAFYLCASRRDRLPNQPQHFGDGTRLSIL.

This clone was found once. This rearrangement joins TRBV7-3 to TRBJ1-4, with D possibly being TRBD1 (5 bases). This CDR3 spans 16 amino acids. V lost 3 bases and J lost 8, with 19 bases in between. Germline lookup yields CDR1 SGHTA and CDR2 FQGTGA. CDR3 sequence reads: CASSLRYGGVLEKLFF. The CDR3 DNA reads as TGTGCCAGCAGCTTGCGATATGGGGGAGTGCTCGAAAAACTGTTTTTT. The complete variable domain, with remaining parts taken from reference TRBV7-3 and TRBJ1-4, reads GAGVSQTPSNKVTEKGKYVELRCDPISGHTALYWYRQSLGQGPEFLIYFQGTGAADDSGLPNDRFFAVRPEGSVSTLKIQRTERGDSAVYLCASSLRYGGVLEKLFFGSGTQLSVL.

The rearrangement uses TRBV19 and TRBJ1-2; 8 bases agree with TRBD1. Germline-derived CDR1 and CDR2 are LNHDA and SQIVND (reference sequence). The CDR3 extends over 15 amino acids. With 4 bases clipped from V and 6 bases from J, the junction kept 10 bases outside the gene matches. CDR3 bases: TGTGCCAGTAGTAATGACAGGGGCAGGTGGCATGGCTACACCTTC. This codes for CASSNDRGRWHGYTF. The whole variable domain, filled in from reference TRBV19 and TRBJ1-2, reads DGGITQSPKYLFRKEGQNVTLSCEQNLNHDAMYWYRQDPGQGLRLIYYSQIVNDFQKGDIAEGYSVSREKKESFPLTVTSAQKNPTAFYLCASSNDRGRWHGYTFGSGTRLTVV.

This clone has only one observation. The chain combines TRBV11-2 with TRBJ2-7; D may be TRBD1 (6 bases). CDR3 length: 14 residues. Germline CDR1 is SGHAT and CDR2 is FQNNGV. Deletions cut 4 bases from V and 4 bases from J, with 14 bases between. The CDR3 nucleotides are TGTGCCAGCAGCTCTATACAGGGCCAGTACGAGCAGTACTTC. It translates to CASSSIQGQYEQYF.

J is TRBJ2-5 and V is TRBV5-1, with D possibly matching TRBD1 (5 bases). This CDR3 region has 15 residues. Per the germline V gene, CDR1 is SGHRS and CDR2 is YFSETQ. The V gene lost 3 bases and the J gene lost 0 bases, with 12 bases spanning the gap. Written as DNA, the CDR3 is TGCGCCAGCAGCTCTCTTGGGGCAGACCAAGAGACCCAGTACTTC. Translated, it gives CASSSLGADQETQYF.

This clone was seen only a few times. The chain joins TRBV5-6 to TRBJ1-4, with D perhaps matching TRBD1 (5 bases). The V end was cut by 3 bases, the J end by 8 bases, with 14 bases between. From germline, CDR1 is SGHDT and CDR2 YYEEEE. There are 14 residues in the CDR3. The CDR3 is CASSSRQSPEKLFF. The CDR3 region has the DNA TGTGCCAGCAGCTCTCGACAGTCCCCGGAAAAACTGTTTTTT. Together with reference TRBV5-6 and TRBJ1-4, the CDR3 gives the full variable domain: DAGVTQSPTHLIKTRGQQVTLRCSPKSGHDTVSWYQQALGQGPQFIFQYYEEEERQRGNFPDRFSGHQFPNYSSELNVNALLLGDSALYLCASSSRQSPEKLFFGSGTQLSVL.

The chain recombines TRBV10-1 with TRBJ1-1; D gene ambiguous. Trimming stripped 4 bases from V and 0 bases from J, with 6 bases between. This CDR3 is 13 amino acids long. CDR1 is WNHNN, CDR2 SYGVQD, per germline (reference sequence). The CDR3, as DNA: TGCGCCAGCAGTGTAGGATTGAACACTGAAGCTTTCTTT. This sequence encodes CASSVGLNTEAFF.

This clone was seen once. V is TRBV2 and J is TRBJ2-1; 8 bases fit TRBD1. Germline V gives CDR1 SNHLY, CDR2 FYNNEI. V lost 6 bases and J lost 7; bases outside the gene matches: 11. CDR3 size: 15 residues. CDR3 nucleotide sequence: TGTGCCAGCAGGGATACAGGGGGAGTATGGAATGAGCAGTTCTTC. It yields the protein CASRDTGGVWNEQFF.

This rearrangement joins TRBV5-8 to TRBJ1-5; D might be TRBD1 (5 bases). Trimming left V 2 bases short and J 4 bases short, with 10 bases between. Germline-derived CDR1 and CDR2 are SGHTS and YDEGEE. This CDR3 spans 14 amino acids. This chain's CDR3 is CASSFKQENQPQHF. As DNA, the CDR3 is TGTGCCAGCAGCTTTAAACAGGAGAATCAGCCCCAGCATTTT.

The rearrangement links TRBV18 to TRBJ2-3; D may be TRBD2 (6 bases). The CDR3 has 12 amino acids. CDR1 KGHSH and CDR2 LQKENI come from the germline V gene. Trimming left V 3 bases short and J 5 bases short, with 6 bases between. The CDR3 DNA sequence: TGTGCCAGCTCACCCGGGGGAGATACGCAGTATTTT. Its translation: CASSPGGDTQYF.

V and J are TRBV27 and TRBJ1-2, with D maybe TRBD1 (6 bases). V was clipped by 5 bases and J by 2 bases, with 6 bases between them. CDR3 length: 12 amino acids. Germline CDR1 and CDR2: MNHEY and SMNVEV (reference sequence). The CDR3 nucleotides read TGTGCCAGCAGTGACAGGAACTATGGCTACACCTTC. As protein: CASSDRNYGYTF.

This clone has just one count. The gene calls are TRBV7-2 and TRBJ2-2; 12 nucleotides match TRBD2. Germline V gives CDR1 SGHTA, CDR2 FQGNSA. The V segment lost 4 bases and the J segment 2 bases; nucleotides outside the gene matches: 5. CDR3 size: 17 residues. The chain's CDR3 is CASSSLTSGGNTGELFF. Written as DNA, the CDR3 is TGTGCCAGCAGCTCTCTGACTAGCGGGGGCAACACCGGGGAGCTGTTTTTT.

The CDR3 DNA reads TGTGCCAGCAGCCGCACCGACGGGGCCCAGCATTTT. Translation gives CASSRTDGAQHF. V is TRBV4-2 and J is TRBJ1-5, with D unresolved. This CDR3 region has 12 residues. Trimming took 4 bases from V and 11 from J, leaving 12 bases between them. Germline V gene data show CDR1 as LGHNA and CDR2 as YNFKEQ.

The chain combines TRBV10-3 with TRBJ2-1; D tentatively reads TRBD1 or TRBD2 (5 bases each). CDR3 length: 15 residues. Germline-derived CDR1 and CDR2 are ENHRY and SYGVKD. Trimming removed 6 bases at V and 4 bases at J, with 16 bases between. As DNA, the CDR3 is TGTGCCATCAGCACGTCGGGGACCGATTACAATGAGCAGTTCTTC. The encoded protein is CAISTSGTDYNEQFF.

The V gene is TRBV19, the J gene TRBJ2-1, with D tentatively TRBD1 (5 bases). CDR1 LNHDA and CDR2 SQIVND come from the germline V gene (reference sequence). Trimming shortened V by 5 bases and J by 4 bases, and 6 bases separated the two germline ends. The CDR3 runs 12 residues. The DNA of the CDR3 is TGTGCCAGTAGTGACAGTTACAATGAGCAGTTCTTC. As protein: CASSDSYNEQFF.

For this clone: Lacking the conserved final phenylalanine or tryptophan, this CDR3 likely reflects a read error. The gene calls are TRBV28 and TRBJ1-6, with unresolved D. The CDR3 is 18 amino acids. Germline CDR1 and CDR2: MDHEN and SYDVKM. The V and J ends lost 7 bases and 8 bases respectively, with 27 bases between them. CDR3 protein: CASTSPGVTSTPDSPLHL. The CDR3 bases are TGTGCCAGCACCTCTCCGGGTGTCACATCAACCCCAGATTCACCCCTCCACCTT.

The chain has TRBV19 and TRBJ1-2; D is undetermined. CDR1 and CDR2 from the germline V gene are LNHDA and SQIVND (reference sequence). The V gene lost 5 bases and the J gene lost 4 bases, with 17 bases spanning the gap. CDR3 length: 15 residues. The CDR3 region is CASSLHREGFYGYTF. The CDR3 DNA sequence: TGTGCCAGTAGTCTCCACCGGGAGGGTTTCTATGGCTACACCTTC. Full variable domain (outside the CDR3, taken from reference TRBV19 and TRBJ1-2): DGGITQSPKYLFRKEGQNVTLSCEQNLNHDAMYWYRQDPGQGLRLIYYSQIVNDFQKGDIAEGYSVSREKKESFPLTVTSAQKNPTAFYLCASSLHREGFYGYTFGSGTRLTVV.